The clone carrying this TCR beta chain has a handful of counts. No antigen is known for it. The data belong to a study of T-cell memory formation after mild COVID-19. Study observations and caveats: CD4/CD8 balance characterized clones contracting day 15 to 85, and CD4+ skew characterized later expanders.

Constant-segment primers and 5'RACE yielded cDNA libraries for TCR alpha and TCR beta, each carrying sample barcodes and UMIs. MiXCR was run by TCRdb on the 5' RACE reads, yielding one entry per CDR3 protein. The table lists around 470,000 distinct CDR3 sequences, over 15% of them singletons. V was pared by 1 base and J by 6 bases, with 12 bases of the junction left unmatched. Germline V CDR1 and CDR2: DFQATT, SNEGSKA (reference sequence). The CDR3 runs to 15 residues. The TCR sequence derives from an adult woman who had mild COVID-19 (a few samples of this study predate the infection). Cell type and time point are not known. The chain is built from TRBV20-1 and TRBJ2-7; TRBD1 agrees at 7 bases. The sample consisted of PBMCs or a T cell subset sorted from them (not recorded which). CDR3 sequence (DNA): TGCAGTGCTAGAGTCGGGAACAGGGGAACTGGCGAGCAGTACTTC. Its translation: CSARVGNRGTGEQYF.